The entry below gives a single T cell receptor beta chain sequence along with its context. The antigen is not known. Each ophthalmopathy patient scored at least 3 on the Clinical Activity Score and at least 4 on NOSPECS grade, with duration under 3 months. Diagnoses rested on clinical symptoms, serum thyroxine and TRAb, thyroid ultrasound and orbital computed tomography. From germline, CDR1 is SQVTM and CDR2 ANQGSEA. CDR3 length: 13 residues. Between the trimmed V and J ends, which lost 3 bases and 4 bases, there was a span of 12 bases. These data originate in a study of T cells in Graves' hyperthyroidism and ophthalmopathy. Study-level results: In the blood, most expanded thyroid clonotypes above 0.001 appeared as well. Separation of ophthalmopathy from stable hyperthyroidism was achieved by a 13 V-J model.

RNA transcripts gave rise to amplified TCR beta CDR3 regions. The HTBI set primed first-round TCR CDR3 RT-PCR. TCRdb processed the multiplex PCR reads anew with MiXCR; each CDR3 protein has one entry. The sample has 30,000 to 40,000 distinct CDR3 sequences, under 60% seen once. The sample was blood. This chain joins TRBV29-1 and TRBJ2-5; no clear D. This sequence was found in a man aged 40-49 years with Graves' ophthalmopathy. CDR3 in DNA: TGCAGCGTTGAGATAGCCCCGGTAGAGACCCAGTACTTC. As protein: CSVEIAPVETQYF.